The entry that follows covers one T cell receptor beta chain sequence. No antigen is known for it. Per germline, CDR1 KGHSH and CDR2 LQKENI. The CDR3 contains 13 residues. J was trimmed by 1 base and V by 6 bases; bases with no gene match: 3. The data were produced by immunoSEQ multiplex PCR, yet TCRdb's version contains in-frame clones alone and is incomplete. There are more than 50,000 clones in the sample; less than 85% occur only once, and around 3% lies in the top ten. This sample stems from a study of radiotherapy plus CTLA-4 blockade in lung cancer. About the research overall: With roughly 28% of patients having disease control, objective responses were seen in less than 20%.

Lung cancer patients with chemo-refractory metastatic non-small-cell disease were given focal radiation plus CTLA-4 blockade with ipilimumab. General study results and limits: The best prediction of response reportedly came from early blood T cell clone dynamics, with interferon-beta. Radiotherapy was combined with ipilimumab, and tumor-derived TCR clones then expanded in blood.

The TCR originated in a human donor with non-small cell lung cancer who had a complete response to radiotherapy plus ipilimumab. Sequenced here: peripheral blood, sampled from a patient treated with radiotherapy plus ipilimumab. V usage is TRBV18 and J usage is TRBJ2-7; 7 bases align to TRBD2. CDR3: CASSASGSYEQYF. The DNA for the CDR3 is TGTGCCAGCTCGGCTAGCGGTTCCTACGAGCAGTACTTC.